This passage covers 13 T cell receptor beta chains from one sample sequenced in a study of shared clonotypes between healthy human individuals. CD45RO-negative CD8 cells positively selected for CCR7 made up the naive population, which excluded terminally differentiated effector memory CD45RA+ cells. This table comes from immunoSEQ multiplex PCR, and its TCRdb copy is limited to in-frame clones, with some not included. The table has 550,000 to 650,000 clones, about 96% seen once; the top ten hold 0.095% to 0.13%. The sequenced material came from naive CD8+ T cells sorted from blood. The source of these receptors is a woman between 25 and 40 years old in good health.

The gene calls are TRBV10-1 and TRBJ2-1, with TRBD2 matching over 11 bases. V gave up 6 bases and J gave up 8 bases; unmatched junction bases: 9. The CDR3 extends over 15 amino acids. Germline assignment: CDR1 WNHNN and CDR2 SYGVQD (reference sequence). The CDR3 sequence is CASRETSGSYDEQFF. CDR3 coding DNA: TGCGCCAGCAGGGAAACTAGCGGGAGTTATGATGAGCAGTTCTTC.

This chain joins TRBV28 and TRBJ1-5; D call uncertain. The CDR3 consists of 14 residues. Germline V gives CDR1 MDHEN, CDR2 SYDVKM. V lost 2 bases and J 6 bases, leaving 11 bases between the germline ends. CDR3: CASSLRIGGQPQHF. Written as DNA, the CDR3 is TGTGCCAGCAGTTTAAGGATTGGTGGTCAGCCCCAGCATTTT.

The V call is TRBV15, the J call TRBJ2-3; 9 positions agree with TRBD1. The CDR3 loop spans 17 amino acids. Germline V gene sequence: CDR1 LNHNV, CDR2 YYDKDF (reference sequence). The J segment lost 2 bases and the V segment lost 7 bases, leaving 13 bases of the junction unmatched. Written as DNA, the CDR3 is TGTGCCACCAAGGGGAGCTGGGGGACAGGGCTCACAGATACGCAGTATTTT. It translates to CATKGSWGTGLTDTQYF.

The chain has TRBV6-1 and TRBJ2-1, with a possible D match to TRBD2 (7 bases). Between the trimmed V and J ends, which lost 4 bases and 4 bases, there was a span of 17 bases. Germline-derived CDR1 and CDR2 are MNHNS and SASEGT. The CDR3 has 16 residues. The CDR3 region is CASSGDREGTYNEQFF. CDR3 DNA: TGTGCCAGCAGTGGAGATAGGGAGGGGACATACAATGAGCAGTTCTTC.

The chain recombines TRBV15 with TRBJ2-7; D is perhaps TRBD1 (6 bases). This CDR3 has 14 amino acids. With 5 bases removed from V and 4 bases from J, the gap between germline ends came to 15 bases. CDR1 is LNHNV, CDR2 YYDKDF, per germline (reference sequence). The CDR3 protein is CATSGRTETYEQYF. The CDR3 DNA sequence: TGTGCCACCAGCGGAAGGACAGAGACGTACGAGCAGTACTTC.

V usage is TRBV9 and J usage is TRBJ2-2; D unclear. Deletions cut 9 bases from V and 6 bases from J, with 18 bases between. This CDR3 is built from 14 residues. CDR1 is SGDLS and CDR2 is YYNGEE in the germline V gene. The CDR3 region is CAKQTVRRSGELFF. The CDR3 DNA is TGTGCCAAACAAACAGTCCGTCGATCCGGGGAGCTGTTTTTT.

The sample holds one count of this clone. V gene TRBV7-8 combines with J gene TRBJ1-2; D is undetermined. The CDR3 consists of 13 residues. CDR1 and CDR2 (germline): SGHVS, FQNEAQ. V was cut by 0 bases and J by 8 bases, with 10 bases left in between. The CDR3 region has the DNA TGTGCCAGCAGCTTAGCGCAGAACGAGGGCTACACCTTC. As protein: CASSLAQNEGYTF.

The genes are TRBV14 and TRBJ2-7; D gene ambiguous. The V gene's germline CDR1 is SGHDN and CDR2 FVKESK. CDR3 length equals 15 residues. V shed 1 base and J shed 2 bases, with 12 bases lying between them. The CDR3 nucleotides are TGTGCCAGCAGCCAAGCTAGTGGATTCCCCTACGAGCAGTACTTC. Its protein is CASSQASGFPYEQYF.

This rearrangement joins TRBV4-1 to TRBJ1-5; 10 nucleotides line up with TRBD1. V shed 1 base, J shed 4 bases, and the junction held 4 bases outside the gene matches. The CDR3 contains 16 residues. Germline-derived CDR1 and CDR2 are MGHRA and YSYEKL. CDR3 in amino acids: CASSQGQGARNQPQHF. The CDR3, as DNA: TGCGCCAGCAGCCAAGGACAGGGGGCGCGAAATCAGCCCCAGCATTTT.

The V and J genes are TRBV27 and TRBJ2-2; D unresolved. This CDR3 spans 14 amino acids. Per germline, CDR1 MNHEY and CDR2 SMNVEV (reference sequence). V lost 4 bases to trimming and J lost 1 base, with 7 bases between them. The DNA for the CDR3 is TGTGCCAGCAGTTCAGCACAGAACACCGGGGAGCTGTTTTTT. Its protein product is CASSSAQNTGELFF.

This chain joins TRBV5-4 and TRBJ2-7; TRBD2 matches at 11 bases. The CDR3 has 15 amino acids. Germline values: CDR1 SGHNT, CDR2 YYREEE (reference sequence). Trimming cost V 4 bases and J 3 bases; bases outside gene matches: 6. As DNA, the CDR3 is TGTGCCAGCAGCCAAACCGGGACTAGCGGCTACGAGCAGTACTTC. Protein sequence: CASSQTGTSGYEQYF.

The chain is built from TRBV4-1 and TRBJ2-5, with D tentatively TRBD2 (5 bases). The germline CDR1 and CDR2 sequences are MGHRA and YSYEKL. CDR3 length: 17 residues. Trimming removed 0 bases at V and 2 bases at J, with 16 bases between. The CDR3 DNA is TGCGCCAGCAGCCAAGAGGAGGCGGGTTTGGTTCAAGAGACCCAGTACTTC. Amino acids: CASSQEEAGLVQETQYF.

The CDR3 sequence is CASSWGQGTGELFF. In DNA, the CDR3 is TGTGCCAGCAGTTGGGGACAGGGTACCGGGGAGCTGTTTTTT. This chain uses TRBV6-5 with TRBJ2-2; 9 bases are shared with TRBD1. This CDR3 has 14 residues. Germline lookup yields CDR1 MNHEY and CDR2 SVGAGI. The V segment lost 4 bases and the J segment 5 bases; nucleotides outside the gene matches: 2.